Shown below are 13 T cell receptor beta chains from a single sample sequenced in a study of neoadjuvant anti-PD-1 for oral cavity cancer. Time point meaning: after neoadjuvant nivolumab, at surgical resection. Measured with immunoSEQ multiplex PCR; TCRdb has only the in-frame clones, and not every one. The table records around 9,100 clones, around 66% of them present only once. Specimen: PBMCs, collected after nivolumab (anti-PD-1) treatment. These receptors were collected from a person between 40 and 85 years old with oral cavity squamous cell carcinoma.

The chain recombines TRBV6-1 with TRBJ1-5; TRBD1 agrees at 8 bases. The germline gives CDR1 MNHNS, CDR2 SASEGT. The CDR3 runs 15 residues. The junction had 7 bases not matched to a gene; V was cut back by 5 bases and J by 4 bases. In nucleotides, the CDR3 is TGTGCCAGCAGTCCTAGACAGGGGCGTAATCAGCCCCAGCATTTT. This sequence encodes CASSPRQGRNQPQHF.

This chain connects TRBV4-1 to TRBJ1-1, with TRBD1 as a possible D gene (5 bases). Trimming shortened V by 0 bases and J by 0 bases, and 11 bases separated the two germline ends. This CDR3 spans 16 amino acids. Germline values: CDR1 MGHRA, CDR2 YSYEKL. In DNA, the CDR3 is TGCGCCAGCAGCCAAGATTTGTGGGGACTGAACACTGAAGCTTTCTTT. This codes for CASSQDLWGLNTEAFF.

CDR3 DNA: TGCGCCAGCAGCAGGGGACAGGGCAGAAACACTGAAGCTTTCTTT. It translates to CASSRGQGRNTEAFF. The chain couples TRBV5-1 to TRBJ1-1; 9 bases agree with TRBD1. The CDR3 spans 15 residues. V dropped 4 bases and J dropped 2; count of bases not matched to a gene: 6. The V gene's germline CDR1 is SGHRS and CDR2 YFSETQ. Based on the CDR3 plus reference TRBV5-1 and TRBJ1-1, the full variable domain is KAGVTQTPRYLIKTRGQQVTLSCSPISGHRSVSWYQQTPGQGLQFLFEYFSETQRNKGNFPGRFSGRQFSNSRSEMNVSTLELGDSALYLCASSRGQGRNTEAFFGQGTRLTVV.

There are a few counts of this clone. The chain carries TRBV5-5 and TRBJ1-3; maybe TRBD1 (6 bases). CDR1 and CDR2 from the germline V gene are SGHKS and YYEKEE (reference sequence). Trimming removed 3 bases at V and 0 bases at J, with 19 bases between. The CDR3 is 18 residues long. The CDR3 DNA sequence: TGTGCCAGCAGCTCCTTCGCGGGAACAGGGAGCTCTGGAAACACCATATATTTT. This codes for CASSSFAGTGSSGNTIYF.

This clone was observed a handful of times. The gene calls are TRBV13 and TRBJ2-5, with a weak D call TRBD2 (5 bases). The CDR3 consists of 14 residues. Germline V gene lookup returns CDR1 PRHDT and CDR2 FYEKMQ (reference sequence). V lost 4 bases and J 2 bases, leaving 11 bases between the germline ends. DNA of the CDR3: TGTGCCAGCAGCTCCCAATCGGGGCAAGAGACCCAGTACTTC. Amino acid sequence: CASSSQSGQETQYF.

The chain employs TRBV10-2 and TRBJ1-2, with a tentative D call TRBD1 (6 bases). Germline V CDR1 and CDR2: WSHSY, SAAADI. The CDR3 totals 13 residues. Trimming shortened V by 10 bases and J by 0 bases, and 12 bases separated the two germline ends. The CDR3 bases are TGCGCCACTTCACAGGGCCCTAACTATGGCTACACCTTC. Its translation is CATSQGPNYGYTF.

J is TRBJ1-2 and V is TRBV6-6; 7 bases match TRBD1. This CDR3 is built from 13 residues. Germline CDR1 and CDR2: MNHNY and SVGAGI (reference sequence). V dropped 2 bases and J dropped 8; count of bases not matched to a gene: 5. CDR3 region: CASSYAQGIGYTF. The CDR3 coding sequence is TGTGCCAGCAGTTACGCACAGGGGATAGGCTACACCTTC.

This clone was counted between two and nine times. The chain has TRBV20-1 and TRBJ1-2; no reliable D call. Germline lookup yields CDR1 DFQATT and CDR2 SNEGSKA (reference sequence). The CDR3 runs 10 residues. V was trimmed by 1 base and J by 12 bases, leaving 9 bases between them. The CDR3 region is CSARVIVHTF. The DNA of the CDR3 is TGCAGTGCTAGAGTAATAGTGCACACCTTC.

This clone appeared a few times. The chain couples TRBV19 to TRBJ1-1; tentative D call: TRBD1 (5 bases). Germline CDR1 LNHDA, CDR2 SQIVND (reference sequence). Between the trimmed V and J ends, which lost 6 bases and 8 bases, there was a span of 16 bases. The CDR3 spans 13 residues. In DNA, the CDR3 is TGTGCCAGTAGCCTCCTGGGGGGTTCCGAAGCTTTCTTT. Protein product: CASSLLGGSEAFF.

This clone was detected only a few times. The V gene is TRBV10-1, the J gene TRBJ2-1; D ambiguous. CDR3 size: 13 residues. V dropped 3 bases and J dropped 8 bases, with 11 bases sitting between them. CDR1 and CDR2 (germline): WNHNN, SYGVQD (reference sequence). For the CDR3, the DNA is TGCGCCAGCAGTGATTCTAGAGTCGATGAGCAGTTCTTC. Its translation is CASSDSRVDEQFF.

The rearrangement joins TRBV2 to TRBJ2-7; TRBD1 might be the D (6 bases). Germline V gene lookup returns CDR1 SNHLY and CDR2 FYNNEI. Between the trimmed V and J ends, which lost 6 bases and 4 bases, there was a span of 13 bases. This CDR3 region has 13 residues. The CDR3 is CASRLTGFYEQYF. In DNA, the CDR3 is TGTGCCAGCAGGTTGACAGGCTTTTACGAGCAGTACTTC.

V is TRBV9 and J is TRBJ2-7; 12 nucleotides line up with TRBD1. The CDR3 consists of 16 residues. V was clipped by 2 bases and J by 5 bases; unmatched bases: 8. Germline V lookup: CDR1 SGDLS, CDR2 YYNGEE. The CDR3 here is CASSVGTGGAYDEQYF. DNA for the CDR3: TGTGCCAGCAGCGTCGGGACAGGGGGCGCATATGACGAGCAGTACTTC. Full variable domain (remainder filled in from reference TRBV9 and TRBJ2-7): DSGVTQTPKHLITATGQRVTLRCSPRSGDLSVYWYQQSLDQGLQFLIQYYNGEERAKGNILERFSAQQFPDLHSELNLSSLELGDSALYFCASSVGTGGAYDEQYFGPGTRLTVT.

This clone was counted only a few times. The CDR3 region is CASSYSTRGQTGYTF. DNA of the CDR3: TGTGCCAGCAGTTACTCGACCAGGGGGCAGACAGGCTACACCTTC. V gene TRBV6-5 combines with J gene TRBJ1-2, with 8 positions matching TRBD1. Trimming at V came to 0 bases and at J to 8 bases, leaving 8 bases not matched to a gene. Germline CDR1 and CDR2: MNHEY and SVGAGI. The CDR3 has 15 amino acids.